The text below deals with one TCR beta chain. The antigen it recognizes is unknown. Per-base qualities were not stored, and no clone one base away is much larger. Inclusive of the bounding cysteine and phenylalanine, the CDR3 is 15 residues long. Only the CDR3 DNA is retained, 45 bases long and in frame from the first base. Based on the germline V gene (reference sequence), the CDR1 and CDR2 sequences are SEHNR and FQNEAQ. V and J lose 8 bases and 2 bases, and a span of 15 bases separates them. The data were taken from a study of Ad26.COV2.S vaccination and SARS-CoV-2 variants (dated by TCRdb to the early 2020s). The study in broad terms: Donors in the vaccine arm were drawn from COV1001, a phase I-IIa trial of Ad26.COV2.S in healthy adults that was multicentre, randomized, double-blind and placebo-controlled. Ad26.COV2.S was administered intramuscularly at 5 x 10^10 or 1 x 10^11 viral particles, either as a single shot or as two shots given 56 days apart. Sequencing of the TCRbeta repertoire served to evaluate the specificity and breadth of SARS-CoV-2-reactive T cell receptors following Ad26.COV2.S vaccination. A total of around 32 samples were included in the TCR-sequenced set, comprising around 19 Ad26.COV2.S vaccine recipients, 5 placebo recipients and 8 SARS-CoV-2 convalescent individuals. Participants in the trial were split at random into five groups of five each, receiving low-dose or high-dose Ad26.COV2.S once or twice, or else placebo on both occasions. Investigators did not know the trial group allocation while performing experiments and assessing outcomes.

The immunoSEQ Assay was the method used to sequence TCRbeta CDR3 regions. After extraction, genomic DNA underwent amplification by bias-controlled multiplex PCR, followed by high-throughput sequencing. In the original analysis: To quantify the absolute abundance of each unique TCRbeta CDR3 region, sequences were collapsed and filtered. T cell fraction was estimated by normalizing TCRbeta template counts to usable DNA, with usable DNA measured through amplification of reference genes found in all nucleated cells. Repertoire TCRs were annotated as SARS-CoV-2-specific when V gene, CDR3 amino acid sequence and J gene were exactly matched to a known reactive TCR set. The reference SARS-CoV-2 TCR set came from MIRA and was filtered for enrichment in COVID-19-positive ImmuneCODE repertoires, removing public or cross-reactive TCRs. Using the MIRA antigens, annotated TCRs were further analysed by specific ORF or by position within an ORF. Depth was the summed frequency of annotated unique rearrangements, while breadth was defined as annotated unique rearrangements over total unique productive rearrangements. Group comparisons of TCR breadth used two-sided Wilcoxon rank-sum tests. TCRdb's version of the immuneACCESS table is confined to in-frame rearrangements and falls short of the full clone set. An unresolved V gene accounts for under half of the shortfall where checked; the remainder is of unknown origin. V and J calls plus clone size are reproduced from that table; the DNA served to infer D and trimming. Within this sample are 350,000 to 500,000 clones, with less than 95% of them counted one time only. Roughly 4.3% of the sample comes from the top ten.

What the research found in general, with its limitations: The study was not powered for comparison of responses between vaccine doses or regimens. Non-spike TCR breadth was comparable between vaccine and placebo recipients, consistent with the vaccine containing only spike. Spike-specific TCR breadth was higher in Ad26.COV2.S recipients than in placebo recipients (P = 0.0014). The authors noted that the TCR breadth and depth analyses may have underestimated total T cell responses. Substantial breadth of spike-specific CD8+ and CD4+ T cell responses was reported after vaccination.

Reading the label with the study, this specimen's treatment or condition is: roughly 18 received Ad26.COV2.S at low or high dose, single or two shots; about 5 received placebo; per-sample allocation not given. For vaccine and placebo recipients, repertoires were sequenced using samples collected on day 63 after the first injection. Cohort 1b enrolled around 24 adults aged 18-55 years at a single site in Boston, USA, between 29 July and 7 August 2020. Ad26.COV2.S was a replication-incompetent adenovirus type 26 vector expressing a prefusion-stabilized SARS-CoV-2 spike protein from the original Wuhan strain.

Material: peripheral blood, obtained in a trial of Ad26.COV2.S vaccine versus placebo. The chain is assembled from TRBV7-9 and TRBJ2-2; the D gene is possibly TRBD1, with 6 bases matching. The clonotype comes from a person aged 18 to 65 who received the Ad26.COV2.S COVID-19 vaccine or a placebo. The CDR3: CASQGHQPNTGELFF. In nucleotide form, the sequence is TGTGCCAGCCAGGGACACCAACCAAACACCGGGGAGCTGTTTTTT. Full variable domain (CDR3 extended with the reference TRBV7-9 and TRBJ2-2 proteins): DTGVSQNPRHKITKRGQNVTFRCDPISEHNRLYWYRQTLGQGPEFLTYFQNEAQLEKSRLLSDRFSAERPKGSFSTLEIQRTEQGDSAMYLCASQGHQPNTGELFFGEGSRLTVL.